This TCR beta chain was sequenced during a study of shared clonotypes between healthy human individuals. The authors' processing: From ImmunoSEQ came sequences covering only the junction and carrying no quality scores, so filtering differed. The repertoire was sequenced with immunoSEQ multiplex PCR; TCRdb's copy has only in-frame clones and lacks some. D and trimming were read from the DNA, whereas the V and J calls and clone size are those reported in that table. Of some 2,100,000 clones listed, 93% are singletons. With regard to this clone: Its antigen remains unknown. A read error may account for a junction end that differs from germline.

Terminally differentiated effector memory CD45RA+ cells were excluded from the naive CD8 cells, which were CD45RO-negative and positively selected for CCR7. Whole-study findings and limits: The low donor count limited represented genetic and exposure-history diversity.

The germline V gene encodes CDR1 SGHRS and CDR2 YFSETQ. This CDR3 region has 14 residues. The J gene is TRBJ2-7, the V gene TRBV5-1; D uncertain. This sequence was found in a man aged 18 to 30 in good health. Some clones in this sample may be carry-over from other donors' samples. Sequenced: naive CD8+ T cells from PBMCs. The CDR3 sequence is CASSLTAFSHEQYF. The CDR3 nucleotides read TGCGCCAGCAGCTTGACGGCGTTCTCCCACGAGCAGTACTTC. Combining the CDR3 with reference TRBV5-1 and TRBJ2-7 gives the whole variable domain KAGVTQTPRYLIKTRGQQVTLSCSPISGHRSVSWYQQTPGQGLQFLFEYFSETQRNKGNFPGRFSGRQFSNSRSEMNVSTLELGDSALYLCASSLTAFSHEQYFGPGTRLTVT.